This T cell receptor beta chain was found in a study of CD8 T cells in ankylosing spondylitis. The study's findings and limits: Characteristic of ankylosing spondylitis blood, it appeared, was a TCR beta motif comprising several highly homologous variants.

The germline gives CDR1 SQVTM, CDR2 ANQGSEA. The V and J ends lost 7 bases and 2 bases, in that order; junction bases with no gene match: 8. The CDR3 sequence is 13 residues long. Remarks on this clonotype: Its antigen remains unknown.

TCRdb ran MiXCR on the 5' RACE reads and lists one entry per CDR3 protein. This sample has around 94,000 distinct CDR3 sequences, with about 9% found just once. The J gene is TRBJ2-7, the V gene TRBV29-1, with 7 bases aligning to TRBD1. This TCR was sampled from a male donor with ankylosing spondylitis. The sample comprised blood, either unsorted or a sorted T cell fraction (not recorded which). Here the CDR3 DNA reads TGCAGCGCCGCGGACAGGTCCCCCTACGAGCAGTACTTC. It encodes CSAADRSPYEQYF.